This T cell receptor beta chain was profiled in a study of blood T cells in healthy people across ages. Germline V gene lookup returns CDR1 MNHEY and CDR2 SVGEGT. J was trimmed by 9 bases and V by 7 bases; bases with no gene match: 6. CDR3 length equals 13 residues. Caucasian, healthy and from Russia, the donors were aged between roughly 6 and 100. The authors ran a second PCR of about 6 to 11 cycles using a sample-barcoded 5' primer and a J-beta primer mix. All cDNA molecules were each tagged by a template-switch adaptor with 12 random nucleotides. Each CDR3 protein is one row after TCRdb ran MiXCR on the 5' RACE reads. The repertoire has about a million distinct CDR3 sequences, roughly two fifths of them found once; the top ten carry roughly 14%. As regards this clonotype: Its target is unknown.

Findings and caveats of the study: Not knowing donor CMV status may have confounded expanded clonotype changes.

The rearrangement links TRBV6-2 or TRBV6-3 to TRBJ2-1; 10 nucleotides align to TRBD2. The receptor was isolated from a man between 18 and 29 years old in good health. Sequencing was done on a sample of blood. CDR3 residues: CASKSLAGLEQFF. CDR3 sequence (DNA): TGTGCCAGCAAGTCACTAGCGGGGCTTGAGCAGTTCTTC.